The rows below give T cell receptor beta chains drawn from one sample of a study of shared clonotypes between healthy human individuals. TCRdb's table, derived via immunoSEQ multiplex PCR, lists solely in-frame clones and lacks some. Of millions of clones listed, just over 90% were seen once; the top ten hold 0.35% to 0.5%. The sample consisted of naive CD4+ T cells from PBMCs. These TCRs come from a man aged 18 to 30 in good health. Some clones in this sample may be carry-over from other donors' samples. Each CDR3 is given with its conserved first and last residue. The D gene is left open where the match is weak. The size of a clone is reported for some rows only, either as once, few or many, or as a class for expanded clones.

d_call: NA
j_call: TRBJ2-1
clone_size: NA
v_call: TRBV23-1
cdr3_aa: CASSHRSGSSYNEQFF
cdr3_nt: TGCGCCAGCAGTCACCGGAGTGGGAGCTCCTACAATGAGCAGTTCTTC

d_call: NA
j_call: TRBJ2-7
clone_size: NA
v_call: TRBV5-4
cdr3_aa: CASSLFVGPYEQYF
cdr3_nt: TGTGCCAGCAGCTTGTTTGTCGGGCCCTACGAGCAGTACTTC

d_call: TRBD1
j_call: TRBJ1-2
clone_size: NA
v_call: TRBV7-9
cdr3_aa: CASSLGQGNLDGYTF
cdr3_nt: TGTGCCAGCAGCCTCGGACAGGGGAATTTGGATGGCTACACCTTC

d_call: NA
j_call: TRBJ1-3
clone_size: NA
v_call: TRBV4-2
cdr3_aa: CASSQGGRSSGNTIYF
cdr3_nt: TGTGCCAGCAGCCAAGGGGGACGGAGCTCTGGAAACACCATATATTTT

d_call: NA
j_call: TRBJ2-7
clone_size: NA
v_call: TRBV5-4
cdr3_aa: CASSLGGSNEQYF
cdr3_nt: TGTGCCAGCAGCTTGGGTGGTAGCAACGAGCAGTACTTC

d_call: NA
j_call: TRBJ2-1
clone_size: NA
v_call: TRBV5-1
cdr3_aa: CASSIGLVSSYNEQFF
cdr3_nt: TGCGCCAGCAGCATAGGACTCGTCAGCTCCTACAATGAGCAGTTCTTC

d_call: TRBD1
j_call: TRBJ2-7
clone_size: NA
v_call: TRBV2
cdr3_aa: CASRGDRGGQYF
cdr3_nt: TGTGCCAGCAGGGGTGACAGGGGCGGGCAGTACTTC

d_call: NA
j_call: TRBJ1-2
clone_size: NA
v_call: TRBV14
cdr3_aa: CASSQVTRFGYTF
cdr3_nt: TGTGCCAGCAGCCAAGTTACGAGGTTTGGCTACACCTTC

d_call: NA
j_call: TRBJ2-3
clone_size: NA
v_call: TRBV5-1
cdr3_aa: CASSLGQVAPDTQYF
cdr3_nt: TGCGCCAGCAGCTTGGGACAGGTGGCGCCTGATACGCAGTATTTT

d_call: TRBD1
j_call: TRBJ2-6
clone_size: once
v_call: TRBV2
cdr3_aa: CASRPMGTGEAGANVLTF
cdr3_nt: TGTGCCAGCAGGCCCATGGGGACAGGTGAAGCTGGGGCCAACGTCCTGACTTTC

d_call: NA
j_call: TRBJ1-1
clone_size: NA
v_call: TRBV25-1
cdr3_aa: CASSEPRTGNTEAFF
cdr3_nt: TGTGCCAGCAGTGAACCGCGGACGGGGAACACTGAAGCTTTCTTT

d_call: TRBD1
j_call: TRBJ1-2
clone_size: NA
v_call: TRBV28
cdr3_aa: CASSPGQEPYGYTF
cdr3_nt: TGTGCCAGCAGTCCGGGACAGGAGCCCTATGGCTACACCTTC